This TCR beta chain was observed in a study of tumor-infiltrating lymphocytes in localized non-small cell lung cancer. Study-wide results and limits: Tumors had more T cell infiltration than uninvolved lung, per TCRbeta sequencing and CD3 counts. Different pieces of the same tissue were used for each assay. TCR sequencing covered a subset of patients with enough tissue.

The table came from immunoSEQ multiplex PCR; TCRdb's copy has only in-frame clones and leaves some out. Here the sample spans approximately 15,000 clones, 45% to 50% being singletons. Notes on this clone: The antigen is unknown.

Sequencing was done on a sample of lung tumor tissue. This receptor was taken from a human donor with non-small cell lung cancer.

For the CDR3, the DNA is TGTGCCAGCAGGTTCCAAACTGGGAACACTGAAGCTTTCTTT. It encodes CASRFQTGNTEAFF. The rearrangement links TRBV28 to TRBJ1-1, with D unclear. The V gene lost 6 bases and the J gene lost 1 base, with 12 bases spanning the gap. The CDR3 sequence is 14 residues long. Looked up from germline, CDR1 is MDHEN and CDR2 is SYDVKM.